Following are 4 T cell receptor beta chains from one sample sequenced in a study of radiation and T cells in renal cell carcinoma. The time point is: baseline pretreatment blood. Indicated treatment: 15 Gy SBRT to primary tumor, nephrectomy 4 weeks later. Clones were sequenced by immunoSEQ multiplex PCR, and TCRdb holds only the in-frame ones, with some missing. The data show 130,000 to 150,000 clones, with 70% to 90% seen just once and about 12% held by the top ten. The sample in question was blood, obtained from a patient whose treatment included radiotherapy and nephrectomy. These receptors originate from a woman aged 45-65 years with renal cell carcinoma.

This clone was seen only a few times. J is TRBJ1-6 and V is TRBV4-1; D may be TRBD1 (5 bases). The V gene lost 0 bases and the J gene lost 5 bases, with 5 bases spanning the gap. The CDR3 length is 14 residues. The germline V gene has CDR1 MGHRA and CDR2 YSYEKL. CDR3 amino acids: CASSQDRDNSPLHF. The CDR3, as DNA: TGCGCCAGCAGCCAAGACAGGGATAATTCACCCCTCCACTTT.

This sequence joins TRBV19 and TRBJ2-7, with D perhaps matching TRBD1 (6 bases). Germline CDR1 LNHDA, CDR2 SQIVND (reference sequence). The germline V and J ends were trimmed by 6 bases and 2 bases, with 14 bases remaining between them. The CDR3 contains 14 residues. For the CDR3, the DNA is TGTGCCAGTAGCCAACAGGGTCTTACCTACGAGCAGTACTTC. Protein sequence: CASSQQGLTYEQYF.

This clone was observed a few times. CDR3 protein: CASSLGGRFEEPQHF. The CDR3 DNA reads as TGCGCCAGCAGCTTGGGGGGACGGTTCGAGGAGCCCCAGCATTTT. V usage is TRBV5-1 and J usage is TRBJ1-5, with a weak D call TRBD1 (5 bases). The CDR3 sequence is 15 residues long. V was cut by 0 bases and J by 8 bases, with 15 bases left in between. CDR1 is SGHRS and CDR2 is YFSETQ in the germline V gene.

This clone was found a few times. V and J are TRBV7-3 and TRBJ1-1; tentative D call: TRBD1 (5 bases). The V end was cut by 5 bases, the J end by 1 base, with 8 bases between. The germline V gene encodes CDR1 SGHTA and CDR2 FQGTGA. There are 13 residues in the CDR3. CDR3 in DNA: TGTGCCAGCAGCGAGGGACCGAACACTGAAGCTTTCTTT. Residues: CASSEGPNTEAFF. The full variable domain, in which reference TRBV7-3 and TRBJ1-1 provide the parts outside the CDR3, is GAGVSQTPSNKVTEKGKYVELRCDPISGHTALYWYRQSLGQGPEFLIYFQGTGAADDSGLPNDRFFAVRPEGSVSTLKIQRTERGDSAVYLCASSEGPNTEAFFGQGTRLTVV.